Here is one T cell receptor (beta chain) with its context. Its antigen is as yet unknown. TCRdb re-analysed the reads in MiXCR, keeping a single row per CDR3 protein. The table records under 500,000 distinct CDR3 sequences, roughly 42% of them present only once. The data belong to a study of T cell repertoires in cytomegalovirus infection. Study overall: Public TCR beta signatures marked donors with CMV infection and the matching HLA.

The CDR3 totals 13 residues. V gave up 9 bases and J gave up 0 bases; unmatched junction bases: 2. The V gene's germline CDR1 is MNHEY and CDR2 SMNVEV (reference sequence). Study findings and constraints: HLA-C-restricted CMV-specific TCR beta clonotypes prevailed in the ex vivo response.

The sequencing here drew on cultured PBMCs, taken from culture after CMV antigen stimulation. The rearrangement joins TRBV27 to TRBJ2-3; 8 positions match TRBD2. The clonotype comes from a human donor in good health (CMV status not recorded). Some clones in this sample may be carry-over from other donors' samples. CDR3 nucleotide sequence: TGTGCCAGTATAGCGGGAAGCACAGATACGCAGTATTTT. This sequence encodes CASIAGSTDTQYF.